The 27 T cell receptor beta chains listed next were all sequenced from one sample in a study of cytomegalovirus exposure and HLA in healthy donors. PCR primers comprised 60 Vbeta and 13 Jbeta primers. The protocol was immunoSEQ multiplex PCR, while the TCRdb copy is restricted to in-frame clones and leaves out a portion. The sample comprises roughly 71,000 clones, around 62% of which are singletons, and around 3% rests with the top ten. The sequencing input was PBMCs. The source of these receptors is a man under 40 in good health and CMV-seronegative.

V usage is TRBV27 and J usage is TRBJ1-4, with a weak D call TRBD1 (5 bases). Trimming took 4 bases from V and 14 from J, leaving 17 bases between them. CDR1 and CDR2 from the germline V gene are MNHEY and SMNVEV (reference sequence). There are 13 residues in the CDR3. As DNA, the CDR3 is TGTGCCAGCAGTTCCTCAGGGTGGGGCTTGCTGTTTTTT. It yields the protein CASSSSGWGLLFF.

The chain carries TRBV7-2 and TRBJ2-5; TRBD2 matches at 8 bases. The CDR3 totals 16 residues. With 5 bases clipped from V and 0 bases from J, the junction kept 8 bases outside the gene matches. Germline CDR1 and CDR2: SGHTA and FQGNSA. The CDR3 nucleotides read TGTGCCAGCAGCCCAGGGGCGGGGGGATACCAAGAGACCCAGTACTTC. Its protein product is CASSPGAGGYQETQYF.

The rearrangement links TRBV11-3 to TRBJ2-5; 7 bases match TRBD1. Per germline, CDR1 SGHNT and CDR2 YENEEA. The trim removed 5 bases at V and 2 bases at J, leaving 11 bases unmatched. The CDR3 runs to 16 residues. Here the CDR3 DNA reads TGTGCCAGCAGCAAAAGATCCGGGACAGAACAAGAGACCCAGTACTTC. Protein: CASSKRSGTEQETQYF.

The chain links TRBV19 to TRBJ1-2; 8 nucleotides match TRBD1. The J segment lost 4 bases and the V segment lost 10 bases, leaving 5 bases of the junction unmatched. The CDR3 extends over 12 amino acids. Germline-derived CDR1 and CDR2 are LNHDA and SQIVND (reference sequence). The CDR3 DNA is TGTGCCACCCTGACAGGGGTCTATGGCTACACCTTC. It codes for CATLTGVYGYTF.

This chain links TRBV7-9 with TRBJ2-7; possibly TRBD2 for D (7 bases). The CDR3 runs to 15 residues. Germline V gene data show CDR1 as SEHNR and CDR2 as FQNEAQ (reference sequence). V was pared by 5 bases and J by 5 bases, with 19 bases between. The CDR3 protein is CASSPGPQGGNEQYF. In nucleotides, the CDR3 is TGTGCCAGCAGCCCCGGTCCACAGGGAGGGAACGAGCAGTACTTC.

The genes are TRBV15 and TRBJ1-4; D is unclear. V lost 0 bases and J 8 bases, leaving 7 bases between the germline ends. The germline CDR1 and CDR2 sequences are LNHNV and YYDKDF (reference sequence). CDR3 length equals 13 residues. The CDR3 sequence is CATSREREEKLFF. The CDR3 nucleotides are TGTGCCACCAGCAGAGAGAGGGAGGAAAAACTGTTTTTT.

The sample holds a few counts of this clone. The chain employs TRBV2 and TRBJ2-5, with TRBD1 identical over 11 bases. The germline CDR1 and CDR2 sequences are SNHLY and FYNNEI. After removal of 7 bases from V and 1 base from J, the junction contained 5 bases not matched to a gene. There are 15 residues in the CDR3. The CDR3 nucleotides are TGTGCCAGCAAGGGACAGGGGGGGTCCCAAGAGACCCAGTACTTC. Protein product: CASKGQGGSQETQYF.

The chain couples TRBV7-8 to TRBJ2-7; D unresolved. The CDR3 runs 13 residues. The germline V gene encodes CDR1 SGHVS and CDR2 FQNEAQ. V dropped 1 base and J dropped 1 base, with 5 bases sitting between them. CDR3 nucleotides: TGTGCCAGCAGCTTAGTACAATCCTACGAGCAGTACTTC. Protein sequence: CASSLVQSYEQYF.

CDR3 amino acids: CASTRSRGRVDTQYF. DNA of the CDR3: TGTGCCAGCACCCGATCCAGGGGGCGTGTGGATACGCAGTATTTT. The rearrangement joins TRBV27 to TRBJ2-3; 8 nucleotides align to TRBD1. Trimming cost V 7 bases and J 6 bases; bases outside gene matches: 12. The CDR3 consists of 15 residues. The germline gives CDR1 MNHEY, CDR2 SMNVEV (reference sequence).

The rearrangement links TRBV9 to TRBJ1-2, with 8 bases identical to TRBD1. CDR1 and CDR2 from the germline V gene are SGDLS and YYNGEE. V gave up 4 bases and J gave up 8 bases; unmatched junction bases: 10. The CDR3 is made up of 14 amino acids. As DNA, the CDR3 is TGTGCCAGCAGCCCAGGGACAGGCAACGGGGGCTACACCTTC. This translates into CASSPGTGNGGYTF.

This clone has only a few counts. The chain uses TRBV25-1 and TRBJ1-1, with 7 bases aligning to TRBD1. After removal of 6 bases from V and 4 bases from J, the junction contained 11 bases not matched to a gene. The CDR3 length is 15 residues. The germline V gene has CDR1 MGHDK and CDR2 SYGVNS. CDR3: CASSPDRAGGTEAFF. In DNA, the CDR3 is TGTGCCAGCAGCCCAGACAGGGCTGGGGGCACTGAAGCTTTCTTT.

This clone was detected a few times. This rearrangement joins TRBV7-9 to TRBJ1-5, with D possibly matching TRBD1 (6 bases). Trimming removed 6 bases from V and 5 bases from J, with 14 bases in between. In germline, CDR1 is SEHNR, CDR2 FQNEAQ (reference sequence). The CDR3 runs to 14 residues. This CDR3 reads CASSYRDTDQPQHF. Here the CDR3 DNA reads TGTGCCAGCAGTTACAGGGACACCGATCAGCCCCAGCATTTT.

This chain connects TRBV7-9 to TRBJ2-1; D ambiguous. Germline values: CDR1 SEHNR, CDR2 FQNEAQ (reference sequence). V was cut by 5 bases and J by 4 bases, with 6 bases left in between. The CDR3 runs to 12 residues. The DNA for the CDR3 is TGTGCCAGCAGCCCAGGATACAATGAGCAGTTCTTC. It encodes CASSPGYNEQFF.

The chain links TRBV27 to TRBJ1-1; possibly TRBD1 for D (5 bases). Germline V gene lookup returns CDR1 MNHEY and CDR2 SMNVEV (reference sequence). The CDR3 runs to 14 residues. Trimming left V 3 bases short and J 5 bases short, with 13 bases between. For the CDR3, the DNA is TGTGCCAGCAGTTTGTGGGGGGGATGGACTGAAGCTTTCTTT. Translating gives CASSLWGGWTEAFF.

The chain has TRBV4-1 and TRBJ2-7, with D hard to call. Trimming removed 2 bases from V and 7 bases from J, with 9 bases in between. This CDR3 has 12 residues. Germline V gene lookup returns CDR1 MGHRA and CDR2 YSYEKL. The CDR3 DNA sequence: TGCGCCAGCAGCCAATCCACCGAGGAGCAGTACTTC. Its translation: CASSQSTEEQYF.

This clone was seen more than once but under ten times. The rearrangement uses TRBV13 and TRBJ1-2, with D possibly matching TRBD1 (6 bases). Per germline, CDR1 PRHDT and CDR2 FYEKMQ (reference sequence). V gave up 8 bases and J gave up 6 bases, with 19 bases separating them. The CDR3 sequence is 14 residues long. CDR3 residues: CASHAKGGADGYTF. CDR3 DNA sequence: TGTGCCAGCCACGCGAAAGGGGGTGCGGATGGCTACACCTTC.

This clone was detected only a few times. The chain has TRBV2 and TRBJ1-6; the match to TRBD1 covers 8 bases. The junction had 7 bases not matched to a gene; V was cut back by 6 bases and J by 9 bases. Germline lookup yields CDR1 SNHLY and CDR2 FYNNEI. This CDR3 is built from 14 residues. In nucleotides, the CDR3 is TGTGCCAGCAGCCAAGACAGGGGATCTTCACCCCTCCACTTT. Its protein is CASSQDRGSSPLHF.

In its sample, this clone was seen a few times. This chain joins TRBV6-5 and TRBJ2-7; 7 bases map to TRBD2. Germline CDR1 MNHEY, CDR2 SVGAGI. Trimming at V came to 2 bases and at J to 4 bases, leaving 8 bases not matched to a gene. The CDR3 runs 15 residues. The CDR3: CASSYRTERGYEQYF. The CDR3 region has the DNA TGTGCCAGCAGTTACCGGACTGAGCGGGGTTACGAGCAGTACTTC.

The V and J genes are TRBV5-4 and TRBJ2-3; TRBD2 matches at 11 bases. The CDR3 spans 15 residues. The ends lost 7 bases at V and 2 bases at J; junction bases unmatched: 6. Germline CDR1 is SGHNT and CDR2 is YYREEE (reference sequence). The DNA of the CDR3 is TGTGCCAGCGTTACTAGCGGGGGAAACACAGATACGCAGTATTTT. Its translation: CASVTSGGNTDTQYF. Variable domain in full (rest from reference TRBV5-4 and TRBJ2-3): ETGVTQSPTHLIKTRGQQVTLRCSSQSGHNTVSWYQQALGQGPQFIFQYYREEENGRGNFPPRFSGLQFPNYSSELNVNALELDDSALYLCASVTSGGNTDTQYFGPGTRLTVL.

The CDR3 loop reads CASSFSSYEQYF. CDR3 bases: TGTGCCAGCAGCTTTAGCTCCTACGAGCAGTACTTC. The chain has TRBV5-6 and TRBJ2-7, with unresolved D. Germline CDR1 reads SGHDT; CDR2 reads YYEEEE. V was shortened by 2 bases and J by 0 bases, with 3 bases between the two germline ends. This CDR3 is 12 amino acids long.

V usage is TRBV5-1 and J usage is TRBJ1-6, with 10 positions matching TRBD1. The CDR3 length is 17 residues. CDR1 is SGHRS, CDR2 YFSETQ, per germline. The V segment lost 4 bases and the J segment 0 bases; nucleotides outside the gene matches: 4. The CDR3 DNA follows: TGCGCCAGCAGCAGGGGACAGGGGAGCTCCTATAATTCACCCCTCCACTTT. Translation gives CASSRGQGSSYNSPLHF.

The rearrangement uses TRBV27 and TRBJ2-5; 11 bases agree with TRBD1. The germline V gene encodes CDR1 MNHEY and CDR2 SMNVEV (reference sequence). This CDR3 contains 14 residues. With V trimmed by 2 bases and J by 4 bases, 0 bases remained unmatched. The DNA for the CDR3 is TGTGCCAGCAGTTTAGGGACAGGGGGAGAGACCCAGTACTTC. It translates to CASSLGTGGETQYF.

This clone was counted a few times. The chain uses TRBV7-9 and TRBJ1-6; D is unresolved. The V and J ends lost 2 bases and 8 bases respectively, with 7 bases between them. CDR3 size: 13 residues. Per the germline V gene, CDR1 is SEHNR and CDR2 is FQNEAQ (reference sequence). The CDR3 reads CASSLISDSPLHF. The CDR3, as DNA: TGTGCCAGCAGCTTAATCTCGGATTCACCCCTCCACTTT.

This clone has more than one count but fewer than ten. The gene calls are TRBV5-8 and TRBJ1-4; tentatively, D is TRBD1 (5 bases). Between the trimmed V and J ends, which lost 3 bases and 7 bases, there was a span of 22 bases. This CDR3 is built from 17 residues. Germline assignment: CDR1 SGHTS and CDR2 YDEGEE. This CDR3 reads CASSSYVGPIPGEKLFF. The DNA for the CDR3 is TGTGCCAGCAGCTCTTACGTGGGGCCCATTCCGGGTGAAAAACTGTTTTTT.

The chain has TRBV4-1 and TRBJ2-7; 9 bases line up with TRBD2. CDR1 is MGHRA, CDR2 YSYEKL, per germline. Trimming removed 1 base from V and 4 bases from J; junction bases left unmatched: 5. The CDR3 consists of 15 residues. CDR3 coding DNA: TGCGCCAGCAGCCAAGCCCTAGCGGGGAGTTACGAGCAGTACTTC. Protein sequence: CASSQALAGSYEQYF.

This sequence joins TRBV5-8 and TRBJ1-2; 8 bases are shared with TRBD1. V was clipped by 4 bases and J by 8 bases; unmatched bases: 7. Germline CDR1 is SGHTS and CDR2 is YDEGEE. This CDR3 region has 13 residues. The CDR3 DNA reads TGTGCCAGCAGCCCGGACAGGGCCAAAGGCTACACCTTC. Translation: CASSPDRAKGYTF.

V and J are TRBV7-9 and TRBJ2-3; the match to TRBD1 covers 8 bases. Trimming took 7 bases from V and 1 from J; bases not matched to a gene: 1. The germline V gene has CDR1 SEHNR and CDR2 FQNEAQ (reference sequence). This CDR3 comprises 13 residues. For the CDR3, the DNA is TGTGCCAGCACGGGACAGGGCACAGATACGCAGTATTTT. Protein: CASTGQGTDTQYF. Using reference TRBV7-9 and TRBJ2-3 for the parts outside the CDR3, the full variable domain is DTGVSQNPRHKITKRGQNVTFRCDPISEHNRLYWYRQTLGQGPEFLTYFQNEAQLEKSRLLSDRFSAERPKGSFSTLEIQRTEQGDSAMYLCASTGQGTDTQYFGPGTRLTVL.